This T cell receptor (beta chain) was sequenced during a study of T cell responses to AZD1222 COVID-19 vaccine. General observations from the study: There were mostly white British donors and more females than males, and clonal diversity was possibly underestimated.

Germline loops: CDR1 MDHEN, CDR2 SYDVKM. Trimming pared 9 bases from V and 0 bases from J, leaving 15 bases between. CDR3 length: 15 residues. The table lists this clone with a count of one. Its antigen remains unidentified. The assay was immunoSEQ multiplex PCR, and TCRdb's table has in-frame clones only and misses some. The table includes more than 150,000 clones, about nine tenths detected once. The material was peripheral blood, obtained on day 0 of AZD1222 vaccination. The rearrangement uses TRBV28 and TRBJ1-5; D unresolved. The clonotype originates from an adult in good health. The CDR3 region has the DNA TGTGCCAGTCTCCTGGGCCTGTATAGCAATCAGCCCCAGCATTTT. Its protein is CASLLGLYSNQPQHF.